This T cell receptor beta chain emerged from a study of tumor-infiltrating lymphocytes in oesophageal squamous cell carcinoma. Between the trimmed V and J ends, which lost 5 bases and 0 bases, there was a span of 11 bases. CDR3 size: 14 residues. The germline V gene encodes CDR1 SGHTA and CDR2 FQGNSA. One entry per CDR3 protein, called by TCRdb with MiXCR from the PCR reads. There are some 15,000 distinct CDR3 sequences in the sample; about 54% occur only once, and about 38% lies in the top ten. Sequencing was performed on esophageal tumor tissue. V gene TRBV7-2 combines with J gene TRBJ2-7; D ambiguous. The receptor comes from a female donor with esophageal squamous cell carcinoma. The CDR3 sequence is CASSPRRDSYEQYF. CDR3 DNA: TGTGCCAGCAGCCCCCGACGTGACTCCTACGAGCAGTACTTC. The full variable domain, its missing parts supplied by reference TRBV7-2 and TRBJ2-7, is GAGVSQSPSNKVTEKGKDVELRCDPISGHTALYWYRQSLGQGLEFLIYFQGNSAPDKSGLPSDRFSAERTGGSVSTLTIQRTQQEDSAVYLCASSPRRDSYEQYFGPGTRLTVT.